What follows are 4 T cell receptor beta chains derived from one specimen sequenced in a study of OX40 agonist ivuxolimab in advanced cancers. Library creation used the immunoSEQ multiplex PCR assay. TCRdb carries this immuneACCESS record with in-frame sequences only. Its versions omit some clonotypes, under half of them owing to an unresolved V gene in the studies checked, with the rest unexplained. This sample comprises fewer than 90,000 clones, around 91% of them detected only once. Approximately 0.38% of the sample belongs to the ten largest clones. The sequences come from CD4+ or CD8+ T cells sorted from blood, collected in a trial of the OX40 agonist ivuxolimab. These receptors came from an adult with an advanced solid tumor such as melanoma, head and neck, liver or kidney cancer.

This clone appeared a few times. This chain uses TRBV7-9 with TRBJ2-1, with a possible D match to TRBD2 (5 bases). The CDR3 extends over 14 amino acids. V lost 5 bases to trimming and J lost 6 bases, with 14 bases between them. Per the germline V gene, CDR1 is SEHNR and CDR2 is FQNEAQ (reference sequence). The CDR3 protein is CASSPPRGINEQFF. DNA of the CDR3: TGTGCCAGCAGCCCCCCCCGGGGAATCAATGAGCAGTTCTTC.

This clone turned up a few times. The chain carries TRBV7-9 and TRBJ1-2, with TRBD1 as a possible D gene (5 bases). The germline V and J ends were trimmed by 0 bases and 7 bases, with 15 bases remaining between them. The CDR3 runs 15 residues. Per germline, CDR1 SEHNR and CDR2 FQNEAQ (reference sequence). The chain's CDR3 is CASSLAAGRFTGYTF. CDR3 DNA: TGTGCCAGCAGCTTAGCGGCGGGGCGGTTCACTGGCTACACCTTC.

The gene calls are TRBV7-9 and TRBJ2-5, with D maybe TRBD2 (7 bases). V lost 10 bases and J lost 5, with 20 bases in between. Per germline, CDR1 SEHNR and CDR2 FQNEAQ (reference sequence). The length of the CDR3 is 14 residues. CDR3 in amino acids: CATGGWGPVETQYF. CDR3 in DNA: TGTGCCACCGGGGGGTGGGGGCCCGTCGAGACCCAGTACTTC.

The chain uses TRBV6-1 and TRBJ2-5; 8 bases line up with TRBD2. Losses at the gene ends were 9 bases for V and 9 bases for J; bases not matched to a gene: 12. CDR3 length equals 13 residues. The germline V gene has CDR1 MNHNS and CDR2 SASEGT. This chain's CDR3 is CASLQGLVGAQYF. The CDR3 DNA reads as TGTGCCAGTCTTCAGGGACTAGTTGGGGCCCAGTACTTC.